This TCR beta chain was observed in a study of blood T cell repertoires in COVID-19. At the level of the study: Sites across the United States, Italy and Spain contributed samples from acute and convalescent COVID-19. From T cells, B-cell-depleted T cells, or PBMCs came the material, which was cDNA or gDNA.

Enrolment of Seattle patients took place during active infection, and they were followed longitudinally. As originally analysed: Amplification from reference gene primers served as the basis for estimated nucleated cell counts. Using immunoSEQ multiplex PCR, the repertoire was profiled, and TCRdb retains in-frame clones only, with some absent. Clone size and the V and J calls come from that table; the DNA yielded D and trimming. The table shows about 170,000 clones, with around 90% occurring only once. Per germline, CDR1 MDHEN and CDR2 SYDVKM. The CDR3 sequence is 13 residues long. The V and J ends lost 5 bases and 4 bases respectively, with 11 bases between them.

This TCR was recovered from a man aged 18 to 30 with COVID-19, enrolled during active disease. Sequencing was done on a sample of peripheral blood. The chain recombines TRBV28 with TRBJ1-2, with no clear D. The CDR3 sequence is CASSESAGYGYTF. CDR3 bases: TGTGCCAGCAGTGAAAGCGCCGGCTATGGCTACACCTTC.